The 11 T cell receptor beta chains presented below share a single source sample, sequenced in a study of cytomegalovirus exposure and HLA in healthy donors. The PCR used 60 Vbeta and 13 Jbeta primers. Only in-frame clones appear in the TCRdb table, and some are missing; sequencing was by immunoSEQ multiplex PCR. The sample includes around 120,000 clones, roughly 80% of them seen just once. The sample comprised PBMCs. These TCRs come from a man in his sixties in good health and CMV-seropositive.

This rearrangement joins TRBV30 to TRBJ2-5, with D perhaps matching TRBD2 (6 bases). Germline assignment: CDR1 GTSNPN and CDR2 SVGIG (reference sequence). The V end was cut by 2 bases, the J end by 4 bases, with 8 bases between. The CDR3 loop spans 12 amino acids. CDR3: CAWSTSPETQYF. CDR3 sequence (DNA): TGTGCCTGGAGTACTAGCCCAGAGACCCAGTACTTC.

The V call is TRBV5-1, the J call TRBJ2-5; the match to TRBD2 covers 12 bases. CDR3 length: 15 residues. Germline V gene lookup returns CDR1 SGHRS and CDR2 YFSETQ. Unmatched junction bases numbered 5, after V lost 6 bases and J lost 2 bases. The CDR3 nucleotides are TGCGCCAGCACCCTACTAGCGGGGGGACAAGAGACCCAGTACTTC. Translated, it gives CASTLLAGGQETQYF.

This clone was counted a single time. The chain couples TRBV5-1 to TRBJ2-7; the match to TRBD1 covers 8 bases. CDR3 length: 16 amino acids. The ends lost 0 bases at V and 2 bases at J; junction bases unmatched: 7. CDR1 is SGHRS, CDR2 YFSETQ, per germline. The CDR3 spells CASSLGTGSTTYEQYF. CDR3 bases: TGCGCCAGCAGCTTGGGGACAGGGAGTACCACCTACGAGCAGTACTTC.

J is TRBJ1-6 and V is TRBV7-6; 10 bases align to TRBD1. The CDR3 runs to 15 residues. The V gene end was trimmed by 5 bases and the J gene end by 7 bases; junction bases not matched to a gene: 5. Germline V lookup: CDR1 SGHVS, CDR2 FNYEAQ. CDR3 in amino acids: CASSRQGQGNSPLHF. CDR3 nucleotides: TGTGCCAGCAGCCGCCAGGGACAGGGGAATTCACCCCTCCACTTT.

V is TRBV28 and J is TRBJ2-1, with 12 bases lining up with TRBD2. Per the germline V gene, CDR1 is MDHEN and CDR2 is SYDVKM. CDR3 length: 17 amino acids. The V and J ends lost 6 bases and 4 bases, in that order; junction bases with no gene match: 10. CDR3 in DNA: TGTGCCAGCAGCCCACGCCGGACTAGCGGGGCGTACAATGAGCAGTTCTTC. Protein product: CASSPRRTSGAYNEQFF.

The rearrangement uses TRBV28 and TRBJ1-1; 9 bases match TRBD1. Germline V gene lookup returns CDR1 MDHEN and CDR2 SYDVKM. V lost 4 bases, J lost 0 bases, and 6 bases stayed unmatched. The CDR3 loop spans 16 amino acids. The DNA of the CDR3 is TGTGCCAGCAGTTCGGGACAGGGTAGGGTGAACACTGAAGCTTTCTTT. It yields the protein CASSSGQGRVNTEAFF.

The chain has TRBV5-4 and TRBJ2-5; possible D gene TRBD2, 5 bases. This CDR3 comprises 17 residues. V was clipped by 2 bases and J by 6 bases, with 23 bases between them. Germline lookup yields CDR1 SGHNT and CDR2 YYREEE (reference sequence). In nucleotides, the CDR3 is TGTGCCAGCAGCTTACGACTCCCTAGCAGTGGGTCGAAGACCCAGTACTTC. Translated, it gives CASSLRLPSSGSKTQYF.

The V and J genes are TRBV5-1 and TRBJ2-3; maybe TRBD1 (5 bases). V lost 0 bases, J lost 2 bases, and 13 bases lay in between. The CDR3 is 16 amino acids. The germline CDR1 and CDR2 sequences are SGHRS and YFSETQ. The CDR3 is CASSLGTGASTDTQYF. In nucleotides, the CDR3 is TGCGCCAGCAGCTTGGGAACAGGAGCTTCCACAGATACGCAGTATTTT.

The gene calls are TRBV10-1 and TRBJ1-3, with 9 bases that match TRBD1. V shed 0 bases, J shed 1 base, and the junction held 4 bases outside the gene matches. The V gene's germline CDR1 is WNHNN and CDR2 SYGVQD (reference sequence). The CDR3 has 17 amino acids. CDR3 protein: CASSESPGQGSGNTIYF. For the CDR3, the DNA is TGCGCCAGCAGTGAGTCCCCCGGACAGGGGTCTGGAAACACCATATATTTT.

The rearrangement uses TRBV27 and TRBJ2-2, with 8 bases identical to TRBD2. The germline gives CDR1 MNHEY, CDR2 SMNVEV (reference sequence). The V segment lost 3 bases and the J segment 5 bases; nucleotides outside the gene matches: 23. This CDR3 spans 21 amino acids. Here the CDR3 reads CASSFRRGGGLAGGETGELFF. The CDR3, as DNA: TGTGCCAGCAGTTTCCGTCGGGGAGGGGGTCTCGCGGGAGGAGAGACCGGGGAGCTGTTTTTT.

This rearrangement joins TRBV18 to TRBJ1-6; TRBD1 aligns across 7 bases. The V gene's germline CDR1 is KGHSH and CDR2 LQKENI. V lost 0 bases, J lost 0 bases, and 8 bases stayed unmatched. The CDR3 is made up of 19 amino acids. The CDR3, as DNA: TGTGCCAGCTCACCACCGTGGCAGGGGGGAAGCTCCTATAATTCACCCCTCCACTTT. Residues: CASSPPWQGGSSYNSPLHF.